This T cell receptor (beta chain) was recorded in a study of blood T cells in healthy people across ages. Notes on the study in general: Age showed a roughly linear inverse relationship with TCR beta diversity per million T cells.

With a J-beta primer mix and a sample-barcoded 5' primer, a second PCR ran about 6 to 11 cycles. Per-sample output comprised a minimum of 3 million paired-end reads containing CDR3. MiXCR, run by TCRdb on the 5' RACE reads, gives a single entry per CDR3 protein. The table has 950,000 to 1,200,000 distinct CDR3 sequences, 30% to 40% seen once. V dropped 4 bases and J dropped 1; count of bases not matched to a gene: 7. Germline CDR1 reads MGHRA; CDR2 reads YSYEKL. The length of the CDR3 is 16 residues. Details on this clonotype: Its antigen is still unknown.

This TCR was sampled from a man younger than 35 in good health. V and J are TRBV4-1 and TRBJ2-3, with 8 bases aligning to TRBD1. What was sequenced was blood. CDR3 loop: CASSPPGQVRTDTQYF. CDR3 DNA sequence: TGCGCCAGCAGCCCTCCGGGACAGGTTCGCACAGATACGCAGTATTTT.